These 17 T cell receptor beta chains were sequenced from one sample in a study of T cell repertoires in cytomegalovirus infection. TCRdb recomputed calls from the reads with MiXCR, one row per CDR3 protein. The sample carries roughly 240,000 distinct CDR3 sequences, about 7% recorded once. The sample comprised PBMCs. The source of these receptors is a human donor in good health (CMV status not recorded). Some clones in this sample may be carry-over from other donors' samples.

The chain is built from TRBV9 and TRBJ2-1, with 8 bases lining up with TRBD2. The CDR3 is 17 amino acids. Germline V gene lookup returns CDR1 SGDLS and CDR2 YYNGEE. Unmatched junction bases numbered 9, after V lost 0 bases and J lost 4 bases. The CDR3: CASSVGVGTSLYNEQFF. CDR3 DNA: TGTGCCAGCAGCGTAGGGGTGGGGACTAGTCTGTACAATGAGCAGTTCTTC.

This clonotype came up many times. This sequence joins TRBV7-3 and TRBJ2-3; weak D call: TRBD2 (6 bases). This CDR3 is 13 amino acids long. V was shortened by 4 bases and J by 1 base, with 6 bases between the two germline ends. In germline, CDR1 is SGHTA, CDR2 FQGTGA. CDR3 sequence (DNA): TGTGCCAGCAGCTGGGGGGGCACAGATACGCAGTATTTT. Protein: CASSWGGTDTQYF.

There are many counts of this clonotype. V gene TRBV29-1 combines with J gene TRBJ1-1, with D possibly being TRBD1 (5 bases). Germline loops: CDR1 SQVTM, CDR2 ANQGSEA. The ends were cut back, 6 bases at V and 4 bases at J, with 12 bases in the middle. The CDR3 has 12 residues. CDR3 region: CSVAGSGTEAFF. The CDR3, as DNA: TGCAGCGTGGCAGGGTCGGGCACTGAAGCTTTCTTT. The whole variable domain, filled in from reference TRBV29-1 and TRBJ1-1, reads SAVISQKPSRDICQRGTSLTIQCQVDSQVTMMFWYRQQPGQSLTLIATANQGSEATYESGFVIDKFPISRPNLTFSTLTVSNMSPEDSSIYLCSVAGSGTEAFFGQGTRLTVV.

This chain connects TRBV29-1 to TRBJ2-1, with D possibly TRBD2 on 5 matching bases. CDR1 is SQVTM and CDR2 is ANQGSEA in the germline V gene. CDR3 length: 12 amino acids. V dropped 2 bases and J dropped 7 bases, with 9 bases sitting between them. The CDR3 region is CSVEPGLNEQFF. CDR3 DNA: TGCAGCGTTGAACCGGGATTGAATGAGCAGTTCTTC.

This clonotype was detected many times. The V and J genes are TRBV2 and TRBJ1-1; no definite D call. Trimming took off 6 bases at V and 1 base at J, with 6 bases between the two ends. Germline V lookup: CDR1 SNHLY, CDR2 FYNNEI. CDR3 size: 12 residues. This CDR3 is CASSRQNTEAFF. In DNA, the CDR3 is TGTGCCAGCAGCAGACAGAACACTGAAGCTTTCTTT.

This clonotype was counted only a few times. The gene calls are TRBV25-1 and TRBJ1-4; weak D call: TRBD1 (6 bases). Per germline, CDR1 MGHDK and CDR2 SYGVNS. The CDR3 is 15 residues long. Deletions cut 2 bases from V and 5 bases from J, with 12 bases between. CDR3 loop: CASSEVGRGNEKLFF. Here the CDR3 DNA reads TGTGCCAGCAGTGAAGTTGGCAGGGGAAATGAAAAACTGTTTTTT.

This clonotype has a count of ten or more. The chain links TRBV6-2 or TRBV6-3 to TRBJ1-1; D remains unclear. The CDR3 is made up of 16 amino acids. The germline V and J ends were trimmed by 0 bases and 0 bases, with 11 bases remaining between them. The germline V gene has CDR1 MNHEY and CDR2 SVGEGT. In DNA form, the CDR3 reads TGTGCCAGCAGTTACTCGATTCCAGAGATGAACACTGAAGCTTTCTTT. Its translation is CASSYSIPEMNTEAFF.

This clonotype was detected ten times or more. The gene calls are TRBV7-8 and TRBJ2-3; D gene ambiguous. The CDR3 sequence is 16 residues long. V was shortened by 1 base and J by 2 bases, with 13 bases between the two germline ends. Germline V gene data show CDR1 as SGHVS and CDR2 as FQNEAQ. The CDR3 region has the DNA TGTGCCAGCAGCTTAGACCGGACGGCCTACACAGATACGCAGTATTTT. Protein product: CASSLDRTAYTDTQYF.

This clonotype was seen repeatedly, ten times or more. The V gene is TRBV2, the J gene TRBJ2-5; D not certain. Germline assignment: CDR1 SNHLY and CDR2 FYNNEI. The CDR3 has 11 residues. The V and J ends lost 5 bases and 2 bases respectively, with 3 bases between them. CDR3 bases: TGTGCCAGCAGTCAGCAAGAGACCCAGTACTTC. Its translation: CASSQQETQYF.

This clonotype was seen at least ten times. This chain uses TRBV28 with TRBJ2-1; 9 bases are shared with TRBD2. Germline V gene lookup returns CDR1 MDHEN and CDR2 SYDVKM. The V gene end was trimmed by 1 base and the J gene end by 6 bases; junction bases not matched to a gene: 4. The CDR3 totals 15 residues. CDR3 sequence: CASSLYSGGPNEQFF. CDR3 bases: TGTGCCAGCAGTTTATATAGCGGGGGACCCAATGAGCAGTTCTTC.

There are a few counts of this clonotype. V and J are TRBV30 and TRBJ1-5, with a weak D call TRBD1 (6 bases). The CDR3 consists of 13 residues. Looked up from germline, CDR1 is GTSNPN and CDR2 is SVGIG (reference sequence). V was cut by 0 bases and J by 8 bases, with 11 bases left in between. CDR3 region: CAWSVQGSEPQHF. The CDR3, as DNA: TGTGCCTGGAGTGTGCAGGGGTCGGAGCCCCAGCATTTT.

The genes are TRBV19 and TRBJ2-2, with D perhaps TRBD2 (6 bases). Looked up from germline, CDR1 is LNHDA and CDR2 is SQIVND (reference sequence). This CDR3 has 17 amino acids. V gave up 10 bases and J gave up 0 bases, with 21 bases separating them. The CDR3 sequence is CATKSRSRETNTGELFF. DNA for the CDR3: TGTGCCACTAAGTCCAGGTCGCGGGAAACGAACACCGGGGAGCTGTTTTTT.

The J gene is TRBJ1-1, the V gene TRBV12-3 or TRBV12-4, with a tentative D call TRBD1 (5 bases). The V and J ends lost 3 bases and 4 bases respectively, with 18 bases between them. The CDR3 has 16 amino acids. The CDR3 nucleotides are TGTGCCAGCAGTTTGTTTCAGGGTGGAGGGAGCACTGAAGCTTTCTTT. Amino acids: CASSLFQGGGSTEAFF.

This clonotype was detected ten times or more. V is TRBV20-1 and J is TRBJ2-1, with TRBD2 matching 8 bases. The CDR3 sequence is 17 residues long. Per germline, CDR1 DFQATT and CDR2 SNEGSKA (reference sequence). Unmatched junction bases numbered 10, after V lost 0 bases and J lost 3 bases. The CDR3 sequence is CSARERLTGLVYNEQFF. The CDR3, as DNA: TGCAGTGCTAGAGAGAGGTTAACGGGACTAGTCTACAATGAGCAGTTCTTC.

About this clonotype itself: One junction end disagrees with the germline gene, perhaps due to a read error. V and J are TRBV11-2 and TRBJ2-1; either TRBD1 or TRBD2 may supply D (5 bases each). This CDR3 is built from 17 residues. Germline CDR1 reads SGHAT; CDR2 reads FQNNGV. The CDR3 DNA follows: TGTGCCAGCAGCCCGAGGCCCGGGACGAACTCCTACTATGAGCAGTTCTTC. Amino acids: CASSPRPGTNSYYEQFF. The full variable domain, its missing parts supplied by reference TRBV11-2 and TRBJ2-1, is EAGVAQSPRYKIIEKRQSVAFWCNPISGHATLYWYQQILGQGPKLLIQFQNNGVVDDSQLPKDRFSAERLKGVDSTLKIQPAKLEDSAVYLCASSPRPGTNSYYEQFFGPGTRLTVL.

This clonotype was seen at least ten times. The J gene is TRBJ1-1, the V gene TRBV7-2; D call uncertain. V lost 4 bases, J lost 1 base, and 10 bases lay in between. Per the germline V gene, CDR1 is SGHTA and CDR2 is FQGNSA. This CDR3 spans 14 amino acids. The CDR3: CASSSEPGNTEAFF. The CDR3 coding sequence is TGTGCCAGCAGCTCGGAACCTGGGAACACTGAAGCTTTCTTT.

This clonotype was recorded many times. The V gene is TRBV7-2, the J gene TRBJ2-3; 8 nucleotides match TRBD2. CDR1 is SGHTA, CDR2 FQGNSA, per germline. This CDR3 comprises 13 residues. Trimming cost V 10 bases and J 4 bases; bases outside gene matches: 7. DNA of the CDR3: TGTGCCACCCGGCGGGGGGCCGCAGATACGCAGTATTTT. Translation gives CATRRGAADTQYF.